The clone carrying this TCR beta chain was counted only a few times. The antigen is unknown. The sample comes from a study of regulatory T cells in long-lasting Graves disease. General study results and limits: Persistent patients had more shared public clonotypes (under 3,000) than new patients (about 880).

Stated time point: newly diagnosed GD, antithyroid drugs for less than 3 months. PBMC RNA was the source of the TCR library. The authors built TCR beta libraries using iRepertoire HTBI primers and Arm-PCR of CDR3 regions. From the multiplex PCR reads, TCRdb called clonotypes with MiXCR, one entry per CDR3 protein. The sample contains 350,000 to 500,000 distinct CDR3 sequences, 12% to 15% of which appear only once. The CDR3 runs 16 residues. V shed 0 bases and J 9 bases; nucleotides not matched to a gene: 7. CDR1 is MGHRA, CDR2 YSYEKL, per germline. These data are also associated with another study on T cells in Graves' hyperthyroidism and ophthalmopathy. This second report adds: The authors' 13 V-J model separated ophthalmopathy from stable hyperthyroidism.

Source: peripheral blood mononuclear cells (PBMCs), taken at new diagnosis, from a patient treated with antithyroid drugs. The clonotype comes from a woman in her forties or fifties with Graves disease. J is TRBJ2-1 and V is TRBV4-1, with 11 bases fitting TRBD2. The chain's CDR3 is CASSQELLAGVSEQFF. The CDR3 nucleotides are TGCGCCAGCAGCCAAGAGTTACTAGCGGGAGTTAGTGAGCAGTTCTTC.